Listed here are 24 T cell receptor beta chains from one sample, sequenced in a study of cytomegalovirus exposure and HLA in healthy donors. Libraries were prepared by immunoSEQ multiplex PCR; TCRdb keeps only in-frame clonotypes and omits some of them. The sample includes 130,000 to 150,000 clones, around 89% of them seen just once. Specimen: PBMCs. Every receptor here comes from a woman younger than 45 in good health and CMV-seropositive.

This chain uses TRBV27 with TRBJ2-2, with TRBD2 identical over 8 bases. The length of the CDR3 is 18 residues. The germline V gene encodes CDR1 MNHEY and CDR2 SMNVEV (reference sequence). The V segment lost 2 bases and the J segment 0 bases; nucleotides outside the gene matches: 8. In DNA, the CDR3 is TGTGCCAGCAGTTTAACCCCGGGGACTAGTGCGAACACCGGGGAGCTGTTTTTT. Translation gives CASSLTPGTSANTGELFF.

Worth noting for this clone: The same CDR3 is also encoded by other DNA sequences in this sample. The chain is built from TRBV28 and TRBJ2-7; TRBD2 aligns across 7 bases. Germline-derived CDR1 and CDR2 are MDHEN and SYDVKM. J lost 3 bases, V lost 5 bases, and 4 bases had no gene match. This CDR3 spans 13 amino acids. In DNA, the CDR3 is TGTGCCAGCAGTAGCGGGACCGGCTACGAGCAGTACTTC. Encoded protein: CASSSGTGYEQYF.

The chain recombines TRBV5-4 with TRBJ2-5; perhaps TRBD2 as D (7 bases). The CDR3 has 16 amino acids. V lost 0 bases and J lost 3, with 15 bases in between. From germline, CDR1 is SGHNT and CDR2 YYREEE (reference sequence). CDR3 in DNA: TGTGCCAGCAGCTTGGGCGGGGGCCAAGGGAAAGAGACCCAGTACTTC. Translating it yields CASSLGGGQGKETQYF.

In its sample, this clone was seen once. Here the CDR3 reads CATTIPGFEKLFF. The CDR3 DNA reads TGTGCCACCACAATTCCAGGGTTTGAAAAACTGTTTTTT. This rearrangement joins TRBV28 to TRBJ1-4, with D possibly matching TRBD1 (5 bases). This CDR3 has 13 residues. Germline V gene lookup returns CDR1 MDHEN and CDR2 SYDVKM. The V end was cut by 10 bases, the J end by 7 bases, with 16 bases between.

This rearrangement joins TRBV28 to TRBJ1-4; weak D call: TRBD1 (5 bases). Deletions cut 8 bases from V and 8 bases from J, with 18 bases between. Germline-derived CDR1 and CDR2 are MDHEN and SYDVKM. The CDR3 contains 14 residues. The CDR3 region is CASSSQLRGEKLFF. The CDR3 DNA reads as TGTGCCAGCTCCTCACAGCTCCGGGGGGAAAAACTGTTTTTT.

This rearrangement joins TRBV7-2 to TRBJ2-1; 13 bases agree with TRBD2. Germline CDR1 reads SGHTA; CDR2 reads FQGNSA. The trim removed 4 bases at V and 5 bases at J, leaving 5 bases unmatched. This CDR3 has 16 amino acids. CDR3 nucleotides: TGTGCCAGCAGCTGGGCGACTAGCGGGAGGCACAATGAGCAGTTCTTC. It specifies CASSWATSGRHNEQFF.

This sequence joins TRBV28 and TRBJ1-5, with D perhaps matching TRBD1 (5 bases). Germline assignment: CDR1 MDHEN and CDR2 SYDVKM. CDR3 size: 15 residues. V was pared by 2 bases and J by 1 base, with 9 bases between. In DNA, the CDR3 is TGTGCCAGCAGTTTACGGGGGTTCAGCAATCAGCCCCAGCATTTT. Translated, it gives CASSLRGFSNQPQHF.

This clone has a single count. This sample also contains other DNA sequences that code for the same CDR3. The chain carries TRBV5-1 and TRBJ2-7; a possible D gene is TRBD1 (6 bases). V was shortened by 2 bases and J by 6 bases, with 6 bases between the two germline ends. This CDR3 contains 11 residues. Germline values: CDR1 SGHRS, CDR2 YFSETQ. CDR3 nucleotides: TGCGCCAGCAGCTTAGGGGGCGAGCAGTACTTC. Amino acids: CASSLGGEQYF. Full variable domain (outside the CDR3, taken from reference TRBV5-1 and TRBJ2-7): KAGVTQTPRYLIKTRGQQVTLSCSPISGHRSVSWYQQTPGQGLQFLFEYFSETQRNKGNFPGRFSGRQFSNSRSEMNVSTLELGDSALYLCASSLGGEQYFGPGTRLTVT.

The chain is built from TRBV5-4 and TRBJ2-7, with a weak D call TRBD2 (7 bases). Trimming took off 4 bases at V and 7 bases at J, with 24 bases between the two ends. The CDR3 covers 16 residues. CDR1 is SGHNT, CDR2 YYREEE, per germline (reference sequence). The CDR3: CASSPIQEGGVREQYF. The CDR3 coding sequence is TGTGCCAGCAGCCCCATCCAGGAGGGGGGGGTTAGGGAGCAGTACTTC.

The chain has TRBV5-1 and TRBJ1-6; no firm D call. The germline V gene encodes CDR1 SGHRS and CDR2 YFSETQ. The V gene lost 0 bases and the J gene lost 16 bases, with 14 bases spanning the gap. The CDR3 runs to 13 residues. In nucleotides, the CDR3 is TGCGCCAGCAGCTTGGAAGTTTGGGCACAGCTCCACTTT. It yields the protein CASSLEVWAQLHF.

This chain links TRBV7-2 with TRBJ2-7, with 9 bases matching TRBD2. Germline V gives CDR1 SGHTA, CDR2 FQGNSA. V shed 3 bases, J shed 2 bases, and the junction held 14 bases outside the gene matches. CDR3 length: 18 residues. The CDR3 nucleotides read TGTGCCAGCAGCTTCAGGGCGGGGGGGCCGAATATGCCCTACGAGCAGTACTTC. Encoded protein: CASSFRAGGPNMPYEQYF.

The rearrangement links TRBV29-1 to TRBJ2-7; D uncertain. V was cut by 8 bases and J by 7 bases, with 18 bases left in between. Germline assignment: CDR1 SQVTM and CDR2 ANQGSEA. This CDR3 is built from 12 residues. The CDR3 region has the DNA TGCAGCCCGGTTGACGAGCTAGGAGAGCAGTACTTC. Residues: CSPVDELGEQYF.

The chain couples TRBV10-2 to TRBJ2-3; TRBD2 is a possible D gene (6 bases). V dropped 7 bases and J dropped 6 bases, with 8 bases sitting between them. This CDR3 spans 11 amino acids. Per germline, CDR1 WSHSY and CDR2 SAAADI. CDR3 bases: TGCGCCAGCACCGCGGGGGATACGCAGTATTTT. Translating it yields CASTAGDTQYF.

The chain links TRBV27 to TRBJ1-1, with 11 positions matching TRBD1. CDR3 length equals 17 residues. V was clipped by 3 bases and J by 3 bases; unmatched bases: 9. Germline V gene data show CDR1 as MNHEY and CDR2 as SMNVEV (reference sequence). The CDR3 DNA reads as TGTGCCAGCAGTTTGGGGCCGGGACAGGGGGGATACACTGAAGCTTTCTTT. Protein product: CASSLGPGQGGYTEAFF.

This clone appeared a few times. The CDR3 protein is CASSFSTDTQYF. CDR3 in DNA: TGCGCCAGCAGCTTTTCGACAGATACGCAGTATTTT. The J gene is TRBJ2-3, the V gene TRBV5-1; no firm D call. V dropped 2 bases and J dropped 3 bases, with 4 bases sitting between them. The length of the CDR3 is 12 residues. The V gene's germline CDR1 is SGHRS and CDR2 YFSETQ.

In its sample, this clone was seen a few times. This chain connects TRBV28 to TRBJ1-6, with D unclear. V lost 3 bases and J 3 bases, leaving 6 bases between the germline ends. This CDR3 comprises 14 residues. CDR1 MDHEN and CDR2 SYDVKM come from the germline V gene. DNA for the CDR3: TGTGCCAGCAGTTTTTCAAACTATAATTCACCCCTCCACTTT. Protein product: CASSFSNYNSPLHF.

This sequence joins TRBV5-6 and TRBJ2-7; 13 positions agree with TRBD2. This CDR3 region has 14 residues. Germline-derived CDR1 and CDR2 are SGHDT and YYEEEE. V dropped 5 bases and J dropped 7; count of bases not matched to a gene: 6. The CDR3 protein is CASSRTSGGREQYF. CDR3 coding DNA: TGTGCCAGCAGTCGGACTAGCGGGGGCAGGGAGCAGTACTTC.

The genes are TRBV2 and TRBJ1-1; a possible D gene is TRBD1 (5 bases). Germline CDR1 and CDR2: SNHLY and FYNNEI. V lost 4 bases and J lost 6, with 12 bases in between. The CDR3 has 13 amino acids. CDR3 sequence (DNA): TGTGCCAGCAGTGGACAGTGGTATTCTGAAGCTTTCTTT. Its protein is CASSGQWYSEAFF.

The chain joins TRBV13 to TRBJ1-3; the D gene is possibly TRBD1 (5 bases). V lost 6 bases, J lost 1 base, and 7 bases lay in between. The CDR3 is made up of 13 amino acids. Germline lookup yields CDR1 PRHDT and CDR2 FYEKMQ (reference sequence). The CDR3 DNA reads TGTGCCAGCAGGGGGGGATCTGGAAACACCATATATTTT. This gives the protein CASRGGSGNTIYF.

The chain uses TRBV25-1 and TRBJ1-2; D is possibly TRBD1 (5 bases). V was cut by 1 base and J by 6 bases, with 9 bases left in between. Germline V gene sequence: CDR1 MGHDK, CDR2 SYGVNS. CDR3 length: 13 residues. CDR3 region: CASSELGVNGYTF. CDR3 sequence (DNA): TGTGCCAGCAGTGAATTAGGGGTAAATGGCTACACCTTC.

The CDR3 reads CASSLVGLGAGANVLTF. CDR3 sequence (DNA): TGCGCCAGCAGCTTGGTGGGACTAGGGGCCGGGGCCAACGTCCTGACTTTC. The V call is TRBV5-1, the J call TRBJ2-6, with 8 bases fitting TRBD2. V lost 0 bases and J lost 4; bases outside the gene matches: 6. The CDR3 consists of 17 residues. Per germline, CDR1 SGHRS and CDR2 YFSETQ.

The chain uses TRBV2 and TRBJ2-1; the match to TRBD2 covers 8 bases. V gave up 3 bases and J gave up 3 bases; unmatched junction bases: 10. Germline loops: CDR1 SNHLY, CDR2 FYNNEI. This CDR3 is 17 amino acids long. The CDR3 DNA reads TGTGCCAGCAGTGAGAGGAGCGGGAGATCCTACTACAATGAGCAGTTCTTC. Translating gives CASSERSGRSYYNEQFF.

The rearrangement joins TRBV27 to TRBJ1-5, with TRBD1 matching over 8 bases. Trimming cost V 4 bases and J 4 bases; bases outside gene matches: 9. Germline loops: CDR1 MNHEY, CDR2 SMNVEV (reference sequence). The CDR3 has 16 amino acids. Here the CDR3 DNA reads TGTGCCAGCAGTTCTCGAAGGACAGGGCGAAATCAGCCCCAGCATTTT. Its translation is CASSSRRTGRNQPQHF.

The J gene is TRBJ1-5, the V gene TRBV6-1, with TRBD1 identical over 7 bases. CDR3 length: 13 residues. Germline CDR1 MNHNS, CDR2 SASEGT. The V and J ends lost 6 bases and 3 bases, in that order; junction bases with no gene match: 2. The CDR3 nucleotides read TGTGCCAGCAGGACAGGGATCAATCAGCCCCAGCATTTT. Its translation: CASRTGINQPQHF.